This T cell receptor beta chain was observed in a study of blood T cell repertoires in COVID-19. Study-wide background: The cDNA or gDNA used as material had been derived from T cells, B-cell-depleted T cells, or PBMCs.

Germline V CDR1 and CDR2: MRHNA, SNTAGT. Deletions cut 4 bases from V and 0 bases from J, with 15 bases between. This CDR3 has 17 residues. Original data processing: Researchers report that nucleated cell counts were estimated from reference gene primer amplification. Sequencing was performed with immunoSEQ multiplex PCR; in TCRdb, only in-frame clones are kept and a portion is missing. V and J calls and clone size are copied from that table; D and trimming were computed from the DNA. The table lists 85,000 to 130,000 clones, 75% to 90% of them singletons. The sample taken for sequencing was peripheral blood. The sequence was collected from a man in his 60s with acute or convalescent COVID-19. The V call is TRBV6-4, the J call TRBJ2-2; a weak D match, TRBD2 (5 bases). DNA for the CDR3: TGTGCCAGCAGTGTTCGAGCGGCTACCTCGAACACCGGGGAGCTGTTTTTT. This codes for CASSVRAATSNTGELFF.